What follows are 22 T cell receptor beta chains derived from one specimen sequenced in a study of T cell repertoires in cytomegalovirus infection. Via MiXCR, TCRdb re-called the reads, giving one row per CDR3 protein. The sample lists approximately 1,000,000 distinct CDR3 sequences, roughly 30% occurring once. No antigen is known for these receptors. The source material was cultured CD8+ T cells from PBMCs, sampled from culture after CMV antigen stimulation. All receptors derive from a human donor in good health (CMV status not recorded). Some clones in this sample may be carry-over from other donors' samples.

The V call is TRBV27, the J call TRBJ1-4, with a possible D match to TRBD1 (5 bases). Germline V CDR1 and CDR2: MNHEY, SMNVEV (reference sequence). The V end lost 2 bases, the J end lost 8 bases, and 15 bases lay between the germline ends. CDR3 size: 15 residues. CDR3 DNA: TGTGCCAGCAGTTTACGTTGGGACCTGGGCGAAAAACTGTTTTTT. It yields the protein CASSLRWDLGEKLFF.

CDR3 residues: CASGFNLSGQGSGELFF. In DNA, the CDR3 is TGTGCCAGCGGATTCAATTTATCGGGACAGGGCAGCGGGGAGCTGTTTTTT. This chain connects TRBV12-3 or TRBV12-4 to TRBJ2-2, with 9 bases matching TRBD1. There are 17 residues in the CDR3. V shed 8 bases and J 7 bases; nucleotides not matched to a gene: 17.

This chain connects TRBV6-2 or TRBV6-3 to TRBJ1-2, with D possibly being TRBD1 (5 bases). The CDR3 has 13 amino acids. V was trimmed by 7 bases and J by 4 bases, leaving 13 bases between them. Germline V gene lookup returns CDR1 MNHEY and CDR2 SVGEGT. This chain's CDR3 is CASNPGWSYGYTF. The CDR3 region has the DNA TGTGCCAGCAACCCAGGGTGGAGCTATGGCTACACCTTC.

This clonotype was seen many times. V is TRBV11-2 and J is TRBJ2-5; 9 bases match TRBD2. Trimming cost V 0 bases and J 5 bases; bases outside gene matches: 7. CDR1 and CDR2 from the germline V gene are SGHAT and FQNNGV. This CDR3 is 16 amino acids long. This CDR3 reads CASSLDRGTSRETQYF. Here the CDR3 DNA reads TGTGCCAGCAGCTTAGATCGGGGGACTAGCCGGGAGACCCAGTACTTC.

This clonotype was found a few times. The chain uses TRBV2 and TRBJ2-3, with 8 bases lining up with TRBD1. Germline V CDR1 and CDR2: SNHLY, FYNNEI. Trimming took 9 bases from V and 11 from J; bases not matched to a gene: 7. This CDR3 spans 11 amino acids. CDR3 DNA sequence: TGTGCCAGTTTGTCACAGGGGGAGCAGTATTTT. Its translation is CASLSQGEQYF.

This rearrangement joins TRBV6-2 or TRBV6-3 to TRBJ1-2; maybe TRBD1 (5 bases). This CDR3 has 15 residues. Looked up from germline, CDR1 is MNHEY and CDR2 is SVGEGT. The germline V and J ends were trimmed by 10 bases and 5 bases, with 23 bases remaining between them. CDR3 sequence: CATAGAAGGYYGYTF. The CDR3 region has the DNA TGTGCCACCGCCGGAGCCGCGGGGGGATATTATGGCTACACCTTC.

The V and J genes are TRBV2 and TRBJ1-1; D is possibly TRBD1 (5 bases). Germline CDR1 and CDR2: SNHLY and FYNNEI. This CDR3 comprises 14 residues. V was cut by 6 bases and J by 5 bases, with 16 bases left in between. CDR3 protein: CASRGVGRGTEAFF. The CDR3 nucleotides are TGTGCCAGCAGGGGGGTGGGGCGTGGGACTGAAGCTTTCTTT.

The rearrangement joins TRBV7-6 to TRBJ2-1; 8 bases map to TRBD1. The CDR3 has 12 amino acids. Germline V CDR1 and CDR2: SGHVS, FNYEAQ. With V trimmed by 8 bases and J by 7 bases, 4 bases remained unmatched. The CDR3: CASQGARNEQFF. DNA for the CDR3: TGTGCCAGCCAGGGGGCTCGGAATGAGCAGTTCTTC.

With regard to this clonotype: Its ends do not fully match the called genes, so a read error is possible. The chain has TRBV28 and TRBJ2-1; the match to TRBD2 covers 15 bases. CDR1 MDHEN and CDR2 SYDVKM come from the germline V gene. CDR3 length: 18 residues. The DNA for the CDR3 is TGTGCTAGCAGTTTTCCTAGGACTAGCGGGGGGGCGGACAATGAGCAGTTCTTC. Protein: CASSFPRTSGGADNEQFF.

The chain employs TRBV7-8 and TRBJ1-5; D unresolved. The germline V gene has CDR1 SGHVS and CDR2 FQNEAQ. The V end was cut by 8 bases, the J end by 0 bases, with 14 bases between. This CDR3 spans 15 amino acids. DNA of the CDR3: TGTGCCAGCCAAATTGGGCTTAATAGCAATCAGCCCCAGCATTTT. It specifies CASQIGLNSNQPQHF.

The CDR3 DNA follows: TGTGCCAGCAGCTTGGGACCTACAGGACAGGACAACACTGAAGCTTTCTTT. This gives the protein CASSLGPTGQDNTEAFF. The rearrangement joins TRBV5-4 to TRBJ1-1; 7 nucleotides agree with TRBD1. CDR1 and CDR2 from the germline V gene are SGHNT and YYREEE (reference sequence). V lost 0 bases and J lost 2; bases outside the gene matches: 10. This CDR3 is 17 amino acids long.

The sample holds many counts of this clonotype. This rearrangement joins TRBV10-3 to TRBJ2-7; 7 nucleotides line up with TRBD2. V shed 6 bases, J shed 3 bases, and the junction held 11 bases outside the gene matches. This CDR3 has 15 amino acids. Germline lookup yields CDR1 ENHRY and CDR2 SYGVKD. Here the CDR3 DNA reads TGTGCCATCAGCCGACGCGGGGGAGACTACTACGAGCAGTACGTC. This gives the protein CAISRRGGDYYEQYV.

The chain combines TRBV15 with TRBJ2-5; TRBD1 matches at 11 bases. The CDR3 totals 16 residues. The V gene's germline CDR1 is LNHNV and CDR2 YYDKDF (reference sequence). The V segment lost 5 bases and the J segment 3 bases; nucleotides outside the gene matches: 8. The CDR3 DNA reads as TGTGCCACCAGCCGACTGGACAGGGGGCGCGAAGAGACCCAGTACTTC. Residues: CATSRLDRGREETQYF.

This clonotype was detected a few times. The genes are TRBV4-2 and TRBJ2-1; D perhaps matches TRBD1 (5 bases). This CDR3 region has 15 residues. Germline V gives CDR1 LGHNA, CDR2 YNFKEQ. V lost 3 bases and J 4 bases, leaving 13 bases between the germline ends. The CDR3 sequence is CASSQGRGSYNEQFF. CDR3 DNA sequence: TGTGCCAGCAGCCAGGGAAGGGGCTCGTACAATGAGCAGTTCTTC.

This clonotype was recorded only once. This chain uses TRBV9 with TRBJ1-1, with D unclear. Germline V gene lookup returns CDR1 SGDLS and CDR2 YYNGEE. Between the trimmed V and J ends, which lost 1 base and 1 base, there was a span of 8 bases. The CDR3 is made up of 14 amino acids. The CDR3 reads CASSVLTANTEAFF. The DNA of the CDR3 is TGTGCCAGCAGCGTACTAACAGCGAACACTGAAGCTTTCTTT.

This clonotype was recorded a few times. The chain links TRBV4-3 to TRBJ2-1, with 7 bases that match TRBD1. The germline CDR1 and CDR2 sequences are LGHNA and YSLEER. The CDR3 contains 13 residues. The junction had 1 base not matched to a gene; V was cut back by 3 bases and J by 5 bases. CDR3 loop: CASSQGTDNEQFF. The CDR3 region has the DNA TGCGCCAGCAGCCAGGGGACAGACAATGAGCAGTTCTTC.

The V gene is TRBV4-3, the J gene TRBJ2-4; perhaps D is TRBD1 or TRBD2 (6 bases each). Germline values: CDR1 LGHNA, CDR2 YSLEER. Trimming took off 1 base at V and 7 bases at J, with 8 bases between the two ends. The CDR3 spans 13 residues. The CDR3 coding sequence is TGCGCCAGCAGCCAAGGGGGGGCCAACATTCAGTACTTC. Translation gives CASSQGGANIQYF.

The CDR3 reads CASGASGTGGFSSTDTQYF. The CDR3 DNA is TGTGCCAGCGGGGCCTCCGGGACAGGGGGTTTTTCTAGCACAGATACGCAGTATTTT. V and J are TRBV7-3 and TRBJ2-3; 11 positions match TRBD1. Germline CDR1 and CDR2: SGHTA and FQGTGA. V trimming: 8 bases; J trimming: 0 bases; junction bases outside the gene matches: 16. CDR3 size: 19 residues.

This chain joins TRBV12-3 or TRBV12-4 and TRBJ1-1; tentative D call: TRBD1 (6 bases). V lost 5 bases and J 3 bases, leaving 19 bases between the germline ends. There are 16 residues in the CDR3. The CDR3 DNA sequence: TGTGCCAGCAGTCCCCTCACAGGGCGCGGGTACACTGAAGCTTTCTTT. Translating gives CASSPLTGRGYTEAFF.

This clonotype was observed at least ten times. V gene TRBV7-6 combines with J gene TRBJ2-2; D possibly corresponds to TRBD1 (5 bases). This CDR3 is built from 19 residues. Between the trimmed V and J ends, which lost 4 bases and 0 bases, there was a span of 21 bases. Germline V gene sequence: CDR1 SGHVS, CDR2 FNYEAQ. The CDR3 coding sequence is TGTGCCAGCAGCTACATAGGGGCTAGTTTCGAATCGAACACCGGGGAGCTGTTTTTT. Protein: CASSYIGASFESNTGELFF.

The gene calls are TRBV6-6 and TRBJ2-1, with 13 nucleotides matching TRBD2. Unmatched junction bases numbered 11, after V lost 1 base and J lost 11 bases. The CDR3 runs 17 residues. CDR1 is MNHNY, CDR2 SVGAGI, per germline (reference sequence). For the CDR3, the DNA is TGTGCCAGCAGTTACTTCGCTACTAGCGGGGGGGAGAATAAGCAGTTCTTC. This gives the protein CASSYFATSGGENKQFF.

The genes are TRBV29-1 and TRBJ2-1; 7 positions match TRBD1. The junction had 7 bases not matched to a gene; V was cut back by 3 bases and J by 5 bases. Per the germline V gene, CDR1 is SQVTM and CDR2 is ANQGSEA. The length of the CDR3 is 14 residues. The CDR3 loop is CSVEKGQENNEQFF. The CDR3, as DNA: TGCAGCGTTGAGAAAGGACAGGAGAACAATGAGCAGTTCTTC.